This TCR beta chain is drawn from a study of beta chain features in type 1 diabetes. Study conclusions and caveats: Any PCR bias toward short templates would affect both groups alike. TCRB rearrangement may or may not be influenced by HLA type; here this remained unresolved.

The entirety of the isolated RNA underwent reverse transcription, so expressed TCRB transcripts were sequenced. Profiling relied on immunoSEQ multiplex PCR, and the TCRdb table lists in-frame clones only, not all of them. The sample has around 250,000 clones, roughly 30% seen once. Comment on this clone: The antigen is unknown.

The germline V and J ends were trimmed by 0 bases and 3 bases, with 4 bases remaining between them. The CDR3 runs to 13 residues. Germline V gene lookup returns CDR1 SGHTA and CDR2 FQGNSA. Sample: central memory CD4+ T cells from blood. The chain combines TRBV7-2 with TRBJ2-3; D remains unclear. This receptor was identified in a man aged 25-45 years in good health. CDR3 residues: CASSLARTDTQYF. The DNA of the CDR3 is TGTGCCAGCAGCTTAGCGAGGACAGATACGCAGTATTTT.